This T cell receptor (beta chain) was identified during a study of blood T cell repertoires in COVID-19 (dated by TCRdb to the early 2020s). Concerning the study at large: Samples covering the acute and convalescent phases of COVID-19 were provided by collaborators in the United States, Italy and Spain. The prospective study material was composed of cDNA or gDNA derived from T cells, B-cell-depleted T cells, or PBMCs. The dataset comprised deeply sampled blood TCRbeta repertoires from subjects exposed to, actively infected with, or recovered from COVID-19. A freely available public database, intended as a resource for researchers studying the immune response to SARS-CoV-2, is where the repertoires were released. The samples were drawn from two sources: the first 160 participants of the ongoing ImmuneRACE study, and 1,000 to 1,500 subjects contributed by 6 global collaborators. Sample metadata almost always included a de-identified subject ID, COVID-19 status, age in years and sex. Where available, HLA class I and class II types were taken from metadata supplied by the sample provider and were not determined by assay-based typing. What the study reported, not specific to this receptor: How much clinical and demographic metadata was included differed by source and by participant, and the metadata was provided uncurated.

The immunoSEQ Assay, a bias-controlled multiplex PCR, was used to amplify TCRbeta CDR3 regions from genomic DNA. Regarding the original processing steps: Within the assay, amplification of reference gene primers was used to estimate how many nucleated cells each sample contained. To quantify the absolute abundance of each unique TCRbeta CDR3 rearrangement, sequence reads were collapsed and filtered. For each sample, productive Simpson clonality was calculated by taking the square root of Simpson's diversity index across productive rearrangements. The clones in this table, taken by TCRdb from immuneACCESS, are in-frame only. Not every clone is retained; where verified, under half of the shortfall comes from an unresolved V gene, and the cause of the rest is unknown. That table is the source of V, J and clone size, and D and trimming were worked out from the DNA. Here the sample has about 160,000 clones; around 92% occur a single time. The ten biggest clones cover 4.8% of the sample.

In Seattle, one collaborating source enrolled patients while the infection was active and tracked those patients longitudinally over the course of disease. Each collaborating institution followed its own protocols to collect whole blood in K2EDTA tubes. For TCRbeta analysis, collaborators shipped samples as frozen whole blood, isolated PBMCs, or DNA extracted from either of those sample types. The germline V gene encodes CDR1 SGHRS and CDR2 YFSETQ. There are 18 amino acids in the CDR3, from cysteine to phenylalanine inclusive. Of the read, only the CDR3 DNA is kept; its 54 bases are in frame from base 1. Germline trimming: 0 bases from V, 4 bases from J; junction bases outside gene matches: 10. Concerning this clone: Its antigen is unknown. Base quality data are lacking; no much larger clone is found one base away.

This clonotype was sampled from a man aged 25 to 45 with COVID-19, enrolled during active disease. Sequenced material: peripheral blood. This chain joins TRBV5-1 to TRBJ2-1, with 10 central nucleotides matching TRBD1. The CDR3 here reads CASSLANRQGARYNEQFF. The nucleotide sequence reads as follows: TGCGCCAGCAGCTTGGCAAACCGACAGGGGGCACGGTACAATGAGCAGTTCTTC.